The T cell receptor beta chain under discussion was sequenced for a study of regulatory T cells in long-lasting Graves disease. Time point meaning: newly diagnosed GD, antithyroid drugs for less than 3 months. From PBMCs, RNA was extracted and then used to make the TCR library. The CDR3 spans 17 residues. V shed 4 bases, J shed 7 bases, and the junction held 13 bases outside the gene matches. CDR1 is KGHDR and CDR2 is SFDVKD in the germline V gene. This clonotype was counted only a few times. Investigators prepared the TCR beta libraries by applying iRepertoire HTBI primers and Arm-PCR of CDR3 regions. Under the authors' procedure: The study identified about 60 TRBV and about 14 TRBJ segments across samples. TCRdb recomputed calls from the multiplex PCR reads with MiXCR, one row per CDR3 protein. What appears here as the V and J calls and clone size reflects TCRdb's work, not the paper's. The sample includes roughly 420,000 distinct CDR3 sequences, 16% of them seen just once.

These same records also appear under a second study, on T cells in Graves' hyperthyroidism and ophthalmopathy.

This receptor was obtained from a woman aged 30 to 39 with Graves disease. This sample comprised peripheral blood mononuclear cells (PBMCs), obtained at new diagnosis, from a patient treated with antithyroid drugs. The V call is TRBV24-1, the J call TRBJ1-4; 8 nucleotides agree with TRBD1. The CDR3 reads CATSESLLRGQSEKLFF. Written as DNA, the CDR3 is TGTGCCACCAGTGAGTCTCTGCTCAGGGGGCAGAGTGAAAAACTGTTTTTT.